The 32 T cell receptor beta chains listed next were all sequenced from one sample in a study of vaccination and CD4 T cells after COVID-19. Described treatment: approximately nine-day PBMC culture with coronavirus spike peptide pools or control peptides (ViraFEST assay). The antigens for these receptors are not known. Cultured CD4+ T cell DNA underwent sequencing with the Oncomine TCR Beta short-read assay. TCRdb analysed the PCR reads with MiXCR anew, one entry per CDR3 protein. In the table there are about 19,000 distinct CDR3 sequences, about 43% of which are singletons. The source was CD4+ T cells from blood, cultured in vitro, collected after SARS-CoV-2 vaccination. The receptors here all came from a human donor who had recovered from COVID-19.

This clonotype was detected only a few times. The rearrangement joins TRBV7-2 to TRBJ2-6; TRBD1 matches 9 bases. V gave up 8 bases and J gave up 2 bases; unmatched junction bases: 10. Per the germline V gene, CDR1 is SGHTA and CDR2 is FQGNSA. The CDR3 runs to 17 residues. CDR3 sequence reads: CASGIDRTGAGANVLTF. CDR3 nucleotides: TGTGCCAGCGGCATAGATCGGACAGGGGCTGGGGCCAACGTCCTGACTTTC.

In its sample, this clonotype was seen once. This chain uses TRBV6-4 with TRBJ2-1; TRBD2 matches 7 bases. The germline V gene encodes CDR1 MRHNA and CDR2 SNTAGT. The CDR3 spans 13 residues. The junction had 5 bases not matched to a gene; V was cut back by 3 bases and J by 9 bases. The chain's CDR3 is CASSELPGGEQFF. In DNA form, the CDR3 reads TGTGCCAGCAGTGAGTTGCCGGGGGGTGAGCAGTTCTTC.

The rearrangement links TRBV11-3 to TRBJ2-3; the D is unclear. V was trimmed by 3 bases and J by 2 bases, leaving 3 bases between them. The CDR3 is 12 amino acids. Per the germline V gene, CDR1 is SGHNT and CDR2 is YENEEA. The CDR3 reads CASSFHTDTQYF. CDR3 DNA sequence: TGTGCCAGCAGCTTCCACACAGATACGCAGTATTTT.

This clonotype has only a few counts. This chain connects TRBV7-9 to TRBJ2-2; 9 bases align to TRBD1. The trim removed 7 bases at V and 6 bases at J, leaving 9 bases unmatched. Germline loops: CDR1 SEHNR, CDR2 FQNEAQ (reference sequence). The CDR3 sequence is 15 residues long. Written as DNA, the CDR3 is TGTGCCAGCAACCAACAGGGGGCGCGGTCCGGGGAGCTGTTTTTT. Amino acid sequence: CASNQQGARSGELFF.

This clonotype was recorded a few times. The chain links TRBV10-2 to TRBJ2-5; 7 nucleotides align to TRBD2. With 8 bases clipped from V and 4 bases from J, the junction kept 13 bases outside the gene matches. Germline V gene sequence: CDR1 WSHSY, CDR2 SAAADI. This CDR3 spans 15 amino acids. CDR3 loop: CASSEPPSGTETQYF. Here the CDR3 DNA reads TGCGCCAGCTCCGAACCCCCTAGCGGAACAGAGACCCAGTACTTC.

The CDR3 region has the DNA TGCAGTGCTAGTTTCGGTCAGAATAATTCACCCCTCCACTTT. Amino acid sequence: CSASFGQNNSPLHF. The chain recombines TRBV20-1 with TRBJ1-6; D unclear. Germline CDR1 DFQATT, CDR2 SNEGSKA (reference sequence). The ends were cut back, 3 bases at V and 5 bases at J, with 11 bases in the middle. CDR3 length: 14 amino acids.

This chain uses TRBV20-1 with TRBJ2-7, with TRBD2 as a possible D gene (6 bases). Germline CDR1 is DFQATT and CDR2 is SNEGSKA (reference sequence). Trimming shortened V by 3 bases and J by 7 bases, and 13 bases separated the two germline ends. The CDR3 is 12 residues long. The CDR3 loop is CSASSLRGEQYF. The DNA for the CDR3 is TGCAGTGCTAGCAGCCTCCGGGGGGAGCAGTACTTC.

V usage is TRBV7-2 and J usage is TRBJ2-3; perhaps TRBD2 as D (5 bases). Germline V gives CDR1 SGHTA, CDR2 FQGNSA. The CDR3 extends over 13 amino acids. The germline V and J ends were trimmed by 5 bases and 14 bases, with 20 bases remaining between them. The CDR3 loop reads CASSPGNPGWGYF. DNA for the CDR3: TGTGCCAGCAGCCCGGGAAATCCTGGGTGGGGGTATTTT.

The chain links TRBV12-3 or TRBV12-4 to TRBJ2-5; D may be TRBD2 (7 bases). This CDR3 is 15 amino acids long. V was clipped by 6 bases and J by 5 bases, with 19 bases between them. The chain's CDR3 is CASRPRGAGRETQYF. The DNA of the CDR3 is TGTGCCAGCAGACCACGGGGGGCAGGGCGCGAGACCCAGTACTTC.

This clonotype was recorded a few times. The chain is built from TRBV15 and TRBJ1-5, with D possibly TRBD1 on 6 matching bases. This CDR3 comprises 14 residues. V shed 9 bases and J shed 4 bases, with 16 bases lying between them. Per the germline V gene, CDR1 is LNHNV and CDR2 is YYDKDF (reference sequence). CDR3 DNA: TGTGCCACTGCGGAGAACAGGGCTAATCAGCCCCAGCATTTT. It specifies CATAENRANQPQHF.

The chain couples TRBV12-3 or TRBV12-4 to TRBJ2-7; TRBD2 agrees at 8 bases. V lost 3 bases, J lost 0 bases, and 4 bases stayed unmatched. This CDR3 contains 15 residues. CDR3 nucleotide sequence: TGTGCCAGCAGTTTGGACGGGAGGGGCTCCTACGAGCAGTACTTC. This sequence encodes CASSLDGRGSYEQYF.

The chain links TRBV20-1 to TRBJ2-2, with 7 nucleotides matching TRBD1. With V trimmed by 1 base and J by 4 bases, 9 bases remained unmatched. This CDR3 region has 16 residues. The V gene's germline CDR1 is DFQATT and CDR2 SNEGSKA (reference sequence). This chain's CDR3 is CSARASRGSLTGELFF. In nucleotides, the CDR3 is TGCAGTGCTAGAGCATCCAGGGGGAGTCTCACCGGGGAGCTGTTTTTT.

This clonotype was recorded a few times. The V call is TRBV7-2, the J call TRBJ1-5; 10 bases align to TRBD1. This CDR3 is 18 amino acids long. Looked up from germline, CDR1 is SGHTA and CDR2 is FQGNSA. The J segment lost 0 bases and the V segment lost 1 base, leaving 6 bases of the junction unmatched. CDR3 region: CASSLVDRGPYSNQPQHF. Here the CDR3 DNA reads TGTGCCAGCAGCTTAGTCGACAGGGGGCCGTATAGCAATCAGCCCCAGCATTTT.

This clonotype was observed a single time. The chain is built from TRBV2 and TRBJ2-1; no definite D call. CDR1 SNHLY and CDR2 FYNNEI come from the germline V gene. Deletions cut 6 bases from V and 4 bases from J, with 10 bases between. The CDR3 is made up of 13 amino acids. CDR3 nucleotides: TGTGCCAGCAGCCCCAGGTCATACAATGAGCAGTTCTTC. It translates to CASSPRSYNEQFF.

The gene calls are TRBV7-8 and TRBJ1-3; tentative D call: TRBD1 (6 bases). The CDR3 length is 15 residues. Germline CDR1 is SGHVS and CDR2 is FQNEAQ. The V end was cut by 3 bases, the J end by 4 bases, with 13 bases between. The CDR3 region is CASSFSGAGGNTIYF. The CDR3, as DNA: TGTGCCAGCAGCTTCTCAGGGGCAGGGGGAAACACCATATATTTT.

The chain links TRBV7-3 to TRBJ2-3, with TRBD2 identical over 7 bases. Germline V gene sequence: CDR1 SGHTA, CDR2 FQGTGA. Losses at the gene ends were 4 bases for V and 2 bases for J; bases not matched to a gene: 3. The CDR3 is made up of 14 amino acids. CDR3 sequence (DNA): TGTGCCAGCAGCTACGGGGGGTCCACAGATACGCAGTATTTT. Its protein product is CASSYGGSTDTQYF.

This chain connects TRBV12-3 or TRBV12-4 to TRBJ2-5, with TRBD2 as a possible D gene (5 bases). The CDR3 consists of 13 residues. The V end lost 8 bases, the J end lost 3 bases, and 13 bases lay between the germline ends. CDR3 bases: TGTGCCAGCGGGAGTTCTGCGGAAGAGACCCAGTACTTC. Translation: CASGSSAEETQYF.

This sequence joins TRBV20-1 and TRBJ1-1, with D perhaps TRBD1 (5 bases). V was shortened by 3 bases and J by 4 bases, with 12 bases between the two germline ends. The germline CDR1 and CDR2 sequences are DFQATT and SNEGSKA (reference sequence). The CDR3 totals 13 residues. In DNA form, the CDR3 reads TGCAGTGCTAGGGGGCCAGTAGGCACTGAAGCTTTCTTT. It codes for CSARGPVGTEAFF.

This clonotype appeared a few times. The chain employs TRBV7-2 and TRBJ1-1; D uncertain. Trimming took off 0 bases at V and 0 bases at J, with 8 bases between the two ends. Germline CDR1 is SGHTA and CDR2 is FQGNSA. The CDR3 has 15 residues. Written as DNA, the CDR3 is TGTGCCAGCAGCTTAGCTCCCCAGATGAACACTGAAGCTTTCTTT. Translation: CASSLAPQMNTEAFF.

The rearrangement links TRBV27 to TRBJ2-3; D not certain. V gave up 5 bases and J gave up 2 bases, with 11 bases separating them. Germline CDR1 is MNHEY and CDR2 is SMNVEV (reference sequence). The CDR3 extends over 14 amino acids. CDR3 protein: CASSPTAFTDTQYF. In DNA, the CDR3 is TGTGCCAGCAGTCCCACGGCTTTCACAGATACGCAGTATTTT.

This clonotype was seen a few times. The rearrangement joins TRBV20-1 to TRBJ2-1, with 10 bases aligning to TRBD2. CDR3 length: 15 amino acids. Germline V gene lookup returns CDR1 DFQATT and CDR2 SNEGSKA (reference sequence). With 0 bases clipped from V and 3 bases from J, the junction kept 2 bases outside the gene matches. In nucleotides, the CDR3 is TGCAGTGCTAGAGATCGACTAGCGGGCTACAATGAGCAGTTCTTC. It yields the protein CSARDRLAGYNEQFF.

The chain recombines TRBV20-1 with TRBJ2-3, with 7 bases that match TRBD1. The CDR3 has 16 residues. The J segment lost 2 bases and the V segment lost 0 bases, leaving 8 bases of the junction unmatched. CDR1 and CDR2 from the germline V gene are DFQATT and SNEGSKA (reference sequence). CDR3 nucleotide sequence: TGCAGTGCTAGAGATGGGACAGCAATATTCACAGATACGCAGTATTTT. Translating gives CSARDGTAIFTDTQYF.

This clonotype was observed a few times. This chain links TRBV20-1 with TRBJ2-7; TRBD2 is a possible D gene (6 bases). Germline V lookup: CDR1 DFQATT, CDR2 SNEGSKA (reference sequence). V lost 0 bases and J 6 bases, leaving 21 bases between the germline ends. CDR3 length: 16 residues. The CDR3 nucleotides are TGCAGTGCTAGAGATGGTGGTAGCGGTTCGGCTGTCGAGCAGTACTTC. Translating gives CSARDGGSGSAVEQYF.

The chain has TRBV4-2 and TRBJ1-3; D may be TRBD1 (6 bases). V shed 1 base and J shed 4 bases, with 11 bases lying between them. The CDR3 runs to 15 residues. Germline V gene lookup returns CDR1 LGHNA and CDR2 YNFKEQ. CDR3: CASSQVPGAGNTIYF. The CDR3 DNA reads as TGTGCCAGCAGCCAAGTTCCGGGGGCCGGAAACACCATATATTTT.

This clonotype has only one observation. The rearrangement links TRBV2 to TRBJ1-1; D is perhaps TRBD1 (5 bases). V was clipped by 8 bases and J by 3 bases, with 13 bases between them. The germline V gene has CDR1 SNHLY and CDR2 FYNNEI. The CDR3 has 13 residues. The CDR3, as DNA: TGTGCCAGCTGTGTCAGGGTGGACACTGAAGCTTTCTTT. It specifies CASCVRVDTEAFF.

The rearrangement joins TRBV28 to TRBJ2-7, with TRBD1 matching over 7 bases. CDR3 length: 12 residues. Germline V gene data show CDR1 as MDHEN and CDR2 as SYDVKM. The V and J ends lost 6 bases and 4 bases, in that order; junction bases with no gene match: 3. The CDR3 here is CASRTGVYEQYF. CDR3 coding DNA: TGTGCCAGCAGAACAGGGGTGTACGAGCAGTACTTC.

This clonotype was seen once. CDR3 in amino acids: CSARDGKPAQGAFF. The CDR3 nucleotides are TGCAGTGCTAGAGATGGAAAACCCGCGCAGGGGGCTTTCTTT. The rearrangement joins TRBV20-1 to TRBJ1-1, with TRBD1 as a possible D gene (6 bases). Germline loops: CDR1 DFQATT, CDR2 SNEGSKA (reference sequence). The CDR3 length is 14 residues. The V end was cut by 0 bases, the J end by 11 bases, with 19 bases between.

The gene calls are TRBV28 and TRBJ1-1, with a weak D call TRBD1 (6 bases). Germline CDR1 and CDR2: MDHEN and SYDVKM. V was cut by 4 bases and J by 0 bases, with 12 bases left in between. The CDR3 runs 15 residues. The CDR3 nucleotides are TGTGCCAGCAGTTCCCGACAGGCAATGAACACTGAAGCTTTCTTT. Translated: CASSSRQAMNTEAFF.

This chain joins TRBV11-3 and TRBJ1-1; D is ambiguous. V lost 2 bases and J lost 1, with 14 bases in between. The V gene's germline CDR1 is SGHNT and CDR2 YENEEA. This CDR3 spans 16 amino acids. The CDR3, as DNA: TGTGCCAGCAGCTTATCGCTCCGACACAGGAACACTGAAGCTTTCTTT. Its protein is CASSLSLRHRNTEAFF. Drawing the rest from reference TRBV11-3 and TRBJ1-1, the complete variable domain is EAGVVQSPRYKIIEKKQPVAFWCNPISGHNTLYWYLQNLGQGPELLIRYENEEAVDDSQLPKDRFSAERLKGVDSTLKIQPAELGDSAVYLCASSLSLRHRNTEAFFGQGTRLTVV.

The rearrangement links TRBV20-1 to TRBJ1-4; unclear D gene. The CDR3 has 15 amino acids. V shed 6 bases and J shed 0 bases, with 14 bases lying between them. CDR1 is DFQATT, CDR2 SNEGSKA, per germline (reference sequence). The CDR3 DNA sequence: TGCAGTGCATCCGACTCACCTACAACTAATGAAAAACTGTTTTTT. Its protein is CSASDSPTTNEKLFF.

This clonotype was detected a few times. V and J are TRBV11-1 and TRBJ1-2; D unclear. V was clipped by 2 bases and J by 3 bases, with 13 bases between them. Germline CDR1 reads SGHAT; CDR2 reads FQDESV (reference sequence). CDR3 length equals 15 residues. The CDR3 nucleotides read TGTGCCAGCAGCTTAATGAATGAGGAGGACTATGGCTACACCTTC. Its protein is CASSLMNEEDYGYTF.

CDR3 nucleotides: TGTGCCAGCAGTTTATCCCAGGGGGCGGACGGGAATTCACCCCTCCACTTT. Protein product: CASSLSQGADGNSPLHF. The chain uses TRBV27 and TRBJ1-6; 8 bases are shared with TRBD1. Trimming at V came to 0 bases and at J to 7 bases, leaving 8 bases not matched to a gene. This CDR3 region has 17 residues. Looked up from germline, CDR1 is MNHEY and CDR2 is SMNVEV (reference sequence).